The rows below give T cell receptor beta chains drawn from one sample of a study of regulatory T cells in long-lasting Graves disease. MiXCR, run by TCRdb on the multiplex PCR reads, gives a single entry per CDR3 protein. The sample includes approximately 300,000 distinct CDR3 sequences, 18% of them seen just once. Sample: peripheral blood mononuclear cells (PBMCs), taken at new diagnosis, from a patient treated with antithyroid drugs. These receptors were collected from a female donor with Graves disease. CDR3s include the opening cysteine and the closing phenylalanine or tryptophan. D genes are given only for firm matches. Size tells how often a clone was seen (once, few, many) or the class of an expanded clone, and some rows leave it out.

TRBV19	.	TRBJ2-3	.	TGTGCCAGTAGTATAGGGCGACAGCTTCCAGATACGCAGTATTTT	CASSIGRQLPDTQYF
TRBV12-3/TRBV12-4	TRBD1	TRBJ1-5	.	TGTGCCAGCAGGGTGCGGGGGACAGGCAATCAGCCCCAGCATTTT	CASRVRGTGNQPQHF
TRBV6-1	.	TRBJ2-7	.	TGTGCCAGCAGCCGCGCCGAGGGCAGGTCCTACGAGCAGTACTTC	CASSRAEGRSYEQYF
TRBV24-1	TRBD1	TRBJ2-7	many	TGTGCCACCAGTGATTCCGGGACAGGGGATAACGAGCAGTACTTC	CATSDSGTGDNEQYF
TRBV20-1	TRBD2	TRBJ2-2	.	TGCAGTGCTAGAGATTTCCAGCGGGGGACCGGGGAGCTGTTATTT	CSARDFQRGTGELLF
TRBV3-1	.	TRBJ2-5	many	TGTGCCAGCAGCCAAGATCTTTCCGGGGGCAGTCAAGAGACCCAGTACTTC	CASSQDLSGGSQETQYF
TRBV29-1	.	TRBJ1-2	many	TGCAGCGTTGTAGGAGGTTCTGGCTACACCTTC	CSVVGGSGYTF
TRBV6-2/TRBV6-3	.	TRBJ1-1	.	TGTGCCAGCAGGGAACAGGTGAACACTGAAGCTTTCTTT	CASREQVNTEAFF
TRBV20-1	TRBD2	TRBJ2-3	.	TGCAGTGCTACCGTTCTAGCGGGAGCGCCGCAAGATACGCAGTATTTT	CSATVLAGAPQDTQYF
TRBV18	TRBD2	TRBJ2-3	many	TGTGCCAGCTCACCCCGGGTTAGCGGGAGCACAGATACGCAGTATTTT	CASSPRVSGSTDTQYF
TRBV3-1	TRBD2	TRBJ2-5	few	TGTGCCAGCAGCCAAGATTTGGGACTAGAGGAGACCCAGTACTTC	CASSQDLGLEETQYF
TRBV3-1	.	TRBJ1-1	.	TGTGCCAGCAGCCCTCCGGACAGTGAAGCTTTCTTT	CASSPPDSEAFF
TRBV20-1	.	TRBJ1-5	many	TGCAGTGCTAGAGGACAGTTAAACCAGCCCCAGCATTTT	CSARGQLNQPQHF
TRBV7-3	.	TRBJ2-5	many	TGTGCCAGCAGCTTATCCAACCAAGAGACCCAGTACTTC	CASSLSNQETQYF
TRBV12-3/TRBV12-4	.	TRBJ2-7	many	TGTGCCAGCAGCCCCGACCCAGTCCTCGTCGGGGGACAGTACTTC	CASSPDPVLVGGQYF
TRBV2	.	TRBJ2-3	.	TGTGCCAGCAAAGGAGACTCCGGTCCAGATACGCAGTATTTT	CASKGDSGPDTQYF
TRBV27	TRBD1	TRBJ2-1	many	TGTGCCAGCAGTTTATTTCCCGGGACAGGGGGAGGGCAGTTCTTC	CASSLFPGTGGGQFF
TRBV3-1	.	TRBJ1-2	.	TGTGCCAGCAGCCAAGACACAACGGCGGAGGATGGCTACACCTTC	CASSQDTTAEDGYTF
TRBV2	.	TRBJ2-1	many	TGTGCCAGCGGCACCACCTACAATGAGCAGTTCTTC	CASGTTYNEQFF
TRBV13	.	TRBJ2-1	many	TGTGCCAGCAGGCCGAGACTAGGGGGCTCCTACAATGAGCAGTTCTTC	CASRPRLGGSYNEQFF
TRBV7-8	.	TRBJ2-6	.	TGTGCCAGCAGAACAAAACAGGGAAAGGCGGTTGGGGCCAGCGTCCTGACTTTC	CASRTKQGKAVGASVLTF
TRBV11-2	.	TRBJ1-1	many	TGTGCCAGCAGCTTCTCCTCGGGGTGGACCACTGAAGCTTTCTTT	CASSFSSGWTTEAFF
TRBV19	.	TRBJ2-3	many	TGTGCCAGTAAATCGGTCCTCACAGATACGCAGTATTTT	CASKSVLTDTQYF
TRBV27	.	TRBJ2-5	many	TGTGCCAGCAGTCCCGACGTGGCGGGGTGGGAGACCCAGTACTTC	CASSPDVAGWETQYF
TRBV24-1	TRBD1	TRBJ2-2	many	TGTGCCACCAGTGACCGGACAGGACAGAACACCGGGGAGCTGTTTTTT	CATSDRTGQNTGELFF
TRBV28	.	TRBJ2-7	many	TGTGCCAGCAGTTTGTTTGGCCGGCACGAGCAGTACTTC	CASSLFGRHEQYF
TRBV27	.	TRBJ1-1	many	TGTGCCAGCAGGTTCGTAAGGGACACTGAAGCTTTCTTT	CASRFVRDTEAFF
TRBV28	.	TRBJ2-3	.	TGTGCCAGCAGTCAACTAGCCCGTATCACAGATACGCAGTATTTT	CASSQLARITDTQYF
TRBV7-9	TRBD2	TRBJ2-7	many	TGTGCCAGCAGAAAAGAGGGACTAGCGGACAGCTCCTACGAGCAGTACTTC	CASRKEGLADSSYEQYF